These 3 T cell receptor beta chains originate from one sample sequenced in a study of molecular identifiers for immune sequencing clone quantification. TCRdb processed the PCR reads anew with MiXCR; each CDR3 protein has one entry. The data hold about 510,000 distinct CDR3 sequences, with about 26% observed a single time. The sequenced material came from naive CD8+ T cells from blood, with Jurkat cell RNA spiked in. As for subset: FACS-sorted CD8+CD4-CCR7+CD45RA+ naive T cells. The receptor set was obtained from a human donor in good health. Some libraries in this study had Jurkat cell RNA spiked in.

Concerning this clonotype itself: A much larger clone differs from this one at a single base, so this may be a read error. V gene TRBV29-1 combines with J gene TRBJ1-1; D call uncertain. Germline assignment: CDR1 SQVTM and CDR2 ANQGSEA. There are 12 residues in the CDR3. The CDR3: CGSRTHNTEAFF. The CDR3 coding sequence is TGCGGCTCCCGAACCCATAACACTGAAGCTTTCTTT.

This clonotype has at least ten counts. The gene calls are TRBV13 and TRBJ2-6; possible D gene TRBD2, 5 bases. Germline CDR1 PRHDT, CDR2 FYEKMQ (reference sequence). The CDR3 is 16 amino acids. V lost 5 bases, J lost 0 bases, and 11 bases lay in between. This chain's CDR3 is CASSPIGVSGANVLTF. The CDR3 nucleotides read TGTGCCAGCAGCCCAATCGGGGTCTCTGGGGCCAACGTCCTGACTTTC.

The sample holds a few counts of this clonotype. CDR3 DNA sequence: TGTGCCAGCAGCCAAGATCGGTCGCTTAATTGGGGCTACACCTTC. This sequence encodes CASSQDRSLNWGYTF. The chain combines TRBV3-1 with TRBJ1-2; D remains unclear. Germline CDR1 is LGHDT and CDR2 is YNNKEL (reference sequence). The V gene lost 0 bases and the J gene lost 8 bases, with 16 bases spanning the gap. The CDR3 is 15 amino acids.